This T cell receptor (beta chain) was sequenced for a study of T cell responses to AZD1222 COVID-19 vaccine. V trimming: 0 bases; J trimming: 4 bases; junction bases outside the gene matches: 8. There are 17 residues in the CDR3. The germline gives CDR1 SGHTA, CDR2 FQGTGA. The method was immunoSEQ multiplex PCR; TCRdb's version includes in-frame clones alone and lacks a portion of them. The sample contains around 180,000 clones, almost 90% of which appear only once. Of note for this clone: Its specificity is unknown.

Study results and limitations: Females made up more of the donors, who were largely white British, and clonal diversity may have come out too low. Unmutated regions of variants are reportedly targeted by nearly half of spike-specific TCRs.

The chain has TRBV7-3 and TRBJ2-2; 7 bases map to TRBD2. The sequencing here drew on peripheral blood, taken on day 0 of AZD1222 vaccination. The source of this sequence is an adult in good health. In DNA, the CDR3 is TGTGCCAGCAGCTTAACCACAGCGGGGAGCCGCACCGGGGAGCTGTTTTTT. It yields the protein CASSLTTAGSRTGELFF. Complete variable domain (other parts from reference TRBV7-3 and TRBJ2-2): GAGVSQTPSNKVTEKGKYVELRCDPISGHTALYWYRQSLGQGPEFLIYFQGTGAADDSGLPNDRFFAVRPEGSVSTLKIQRTERGDSAVYLCASSLTTAGSRTGELFFGEGSRLTVL.